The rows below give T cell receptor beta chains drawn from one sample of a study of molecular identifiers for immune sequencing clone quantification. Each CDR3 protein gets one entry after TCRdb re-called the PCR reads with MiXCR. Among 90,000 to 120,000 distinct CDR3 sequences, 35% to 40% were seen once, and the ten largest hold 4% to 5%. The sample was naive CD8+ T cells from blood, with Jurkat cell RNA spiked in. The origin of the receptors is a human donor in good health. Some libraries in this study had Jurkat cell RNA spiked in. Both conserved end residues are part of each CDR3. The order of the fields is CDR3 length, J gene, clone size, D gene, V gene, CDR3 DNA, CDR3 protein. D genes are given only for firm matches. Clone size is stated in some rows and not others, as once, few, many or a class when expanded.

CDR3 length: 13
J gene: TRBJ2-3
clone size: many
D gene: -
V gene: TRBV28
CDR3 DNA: TGTGCCAGCAGTTTATGGGCCGGAGATACGCAGTATTTT
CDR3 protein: CASSLWAGDTQYF

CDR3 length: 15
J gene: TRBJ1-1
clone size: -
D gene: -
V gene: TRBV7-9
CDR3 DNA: TGTGCCAGCAGCTTAAAGGTACAAGCGAACACTGAAGCTCTCTTT
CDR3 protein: CASSLKVQANTEALF

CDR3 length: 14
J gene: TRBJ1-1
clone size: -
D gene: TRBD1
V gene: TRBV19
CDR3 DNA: TGTGCCAGCCCAGACATGACAGGGGGCACTGAAGCTTTCTTT
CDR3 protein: CASPDMTGGTEAFF

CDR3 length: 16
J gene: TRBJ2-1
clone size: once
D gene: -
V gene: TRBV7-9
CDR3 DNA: TGTGCCAGCAGCTTGGGACTTCTGAGCTCCTACAATGAGCAGCTCTTC
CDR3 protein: CASSLGLLSSYNEQLF

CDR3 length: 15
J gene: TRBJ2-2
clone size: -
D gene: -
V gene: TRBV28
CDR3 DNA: TGTGCCAGCAGTTTCGGGGGGCGGGTGATCGGGGAGCTGTTTTTT
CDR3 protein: CASSFGGRVIGELFF

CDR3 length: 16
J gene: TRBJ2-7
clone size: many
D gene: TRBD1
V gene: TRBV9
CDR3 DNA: TGTGCCAGCAGCGTCCTAGCTTGGCAGGGGGCAAGTGAGCAGTACTTC
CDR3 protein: CASSVLAWQGASEQYF

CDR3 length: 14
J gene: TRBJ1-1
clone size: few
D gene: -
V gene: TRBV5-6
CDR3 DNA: TGTGCCAGCAGCCCCATGAGAGAGGTTTCTGAAGCTTTCTTT
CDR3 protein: CASSPMREVSEAFF

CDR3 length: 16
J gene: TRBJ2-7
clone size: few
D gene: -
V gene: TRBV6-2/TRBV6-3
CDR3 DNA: TGTGCCAGCAGTTACTCGCCCGACGGGACCGATTACGAGCAGTACTTC
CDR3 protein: CASSYSPDGTDYEQYF

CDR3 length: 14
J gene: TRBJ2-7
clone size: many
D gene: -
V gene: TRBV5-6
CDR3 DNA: TGTGCCAGCAGCTTGGGTAGTAGCTTCCACGAGCAGTACTTC
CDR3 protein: CASSLGSSFHEQYF

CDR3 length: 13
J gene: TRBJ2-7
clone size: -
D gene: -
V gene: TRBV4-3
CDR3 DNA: TGCGCCAGCAGCCAAGAGCAGGGCTACGAGCAGTACTTC
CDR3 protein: CASSQEQGYEQYF

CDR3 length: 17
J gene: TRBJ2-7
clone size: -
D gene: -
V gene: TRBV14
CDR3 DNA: TGTGCCAGCAGCCAAGTTTATTTGGGGACTGTCTCCTACGAGCAGTACTTC
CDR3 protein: CASSQVYLGTVSYEQYF

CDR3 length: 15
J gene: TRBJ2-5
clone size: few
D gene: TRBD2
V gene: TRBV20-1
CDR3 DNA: TGCAGTGCTAGAGATTTTGAGGGACTAAAAGAGACCCAGTACTTC
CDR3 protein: CSARDFEGLKETQYF

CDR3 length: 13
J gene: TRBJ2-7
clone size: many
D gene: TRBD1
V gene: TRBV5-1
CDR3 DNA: TGCGCCAGCAGCTTAGGGACAGGGTCCGAGCAGTACTTC
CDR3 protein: CASSLGTGSEQYF

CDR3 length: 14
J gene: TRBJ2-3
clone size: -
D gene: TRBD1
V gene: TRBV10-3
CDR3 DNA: TGTGCCATCGGGCCAAGGGACAGTGCAGATACGCAGTATTTT
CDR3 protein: CAIGPRDSADTQYF

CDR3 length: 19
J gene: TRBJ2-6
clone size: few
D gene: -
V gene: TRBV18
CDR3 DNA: TGTGCCAGCTCACCAATTACAGCCCCAAATTATCCTGGGGCCAACGTCCTGACTTTC
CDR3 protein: CASSPITAPNYPGANVLTF

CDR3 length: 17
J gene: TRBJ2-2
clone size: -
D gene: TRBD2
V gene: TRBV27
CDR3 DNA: TGTGCCAGTAGTTTATCTCGACTAGCGGGAGATCCCGGGGAGCTGTTTTTT
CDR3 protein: CASSLSRLAGDPGELFF

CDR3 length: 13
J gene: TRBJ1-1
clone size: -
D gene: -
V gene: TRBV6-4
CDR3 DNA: TGTGCCGGCAGTGATGACAAGAACACTGAAGCTTTCTTT
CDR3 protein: CAGSDDKNTEAFF

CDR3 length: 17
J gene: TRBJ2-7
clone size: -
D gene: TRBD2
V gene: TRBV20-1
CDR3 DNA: TGCAGTGCTACAGGGACTGGTCCGGGACTAGCGTCATACGAGCAGTACTTC
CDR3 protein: CSATGTGPGLASYEQYF

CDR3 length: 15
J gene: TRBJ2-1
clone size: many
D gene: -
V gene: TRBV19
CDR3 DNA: TGTGCCAGTACCCTGGGGGGAGTAGGTTACAATGAGCAGTTCTTC
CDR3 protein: CASTLGGVGYNEQFF

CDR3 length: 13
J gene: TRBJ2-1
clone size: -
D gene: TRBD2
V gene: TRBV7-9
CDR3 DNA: TGTGCCAGCAGCTTAGCCCTAGCGGGAGAGCAGTTCTTC
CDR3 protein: CASSLALAGEQFF

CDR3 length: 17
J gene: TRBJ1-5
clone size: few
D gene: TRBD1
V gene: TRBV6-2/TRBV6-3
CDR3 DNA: TGTGCCAGCAGTTATCTGGGAACGGGACAGGTTCTTCAGCCCCAGCATTTT
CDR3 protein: CASSYLGTGQVLQPQHF

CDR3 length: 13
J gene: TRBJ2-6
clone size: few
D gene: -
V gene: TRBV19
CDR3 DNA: TGTGCCAGTACCCCTTCTGGGGCCAACGTCCTGACTTTC
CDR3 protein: CASTPSGANVLTF

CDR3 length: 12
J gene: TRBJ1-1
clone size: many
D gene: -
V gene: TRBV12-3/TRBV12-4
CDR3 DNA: TGTGCCAGCTCAGAGGGAATCACTGAAGCTTTCTTT
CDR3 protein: CASSEGITEAFF

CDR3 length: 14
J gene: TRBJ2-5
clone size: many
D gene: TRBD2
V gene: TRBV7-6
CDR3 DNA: TGTGCCAGCAGCTTGGGGACTAGCGAAGAGACCCAGTACTTC
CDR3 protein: CASSLGTSEETQYF

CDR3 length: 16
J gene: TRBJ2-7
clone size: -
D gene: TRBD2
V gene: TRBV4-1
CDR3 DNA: TGCGCAAGCAGCCTAGGGCACGGAGCGGGAGGGTCTGAGCAGTACTTC
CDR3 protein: CASSLGHGAGGSEQYF